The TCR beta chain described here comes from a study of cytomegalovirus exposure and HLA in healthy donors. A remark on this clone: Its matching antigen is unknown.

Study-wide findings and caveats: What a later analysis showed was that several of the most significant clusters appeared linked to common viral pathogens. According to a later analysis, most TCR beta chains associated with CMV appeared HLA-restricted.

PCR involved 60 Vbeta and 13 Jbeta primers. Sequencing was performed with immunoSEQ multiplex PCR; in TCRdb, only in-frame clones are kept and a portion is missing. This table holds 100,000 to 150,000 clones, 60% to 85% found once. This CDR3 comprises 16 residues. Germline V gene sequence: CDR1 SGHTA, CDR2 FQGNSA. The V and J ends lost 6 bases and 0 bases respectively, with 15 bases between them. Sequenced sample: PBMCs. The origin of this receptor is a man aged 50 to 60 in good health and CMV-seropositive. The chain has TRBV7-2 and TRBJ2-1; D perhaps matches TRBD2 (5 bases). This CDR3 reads CASRKQRISSYNEQFF. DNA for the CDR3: TGTGCCAGCAGGAAACAGCGGATAAGCTCCTACAATGAGCAGTTCTTC.